Shown below are 28 T cell receptor beta chains from a single sample sequenced in a study of T cells after somatic rescue of genetic block. The assay was immunoSEQ multiplex PCR, and TCRdb's table has in-frame clones only and misses some. The sample includes 110,000 or so clones, 85% to 95% of them seen just once. Source material: peripheral blood mononuclear cells (PBMCs). These TCRs come from a woman aged 18-35 years.

In this sample, this clone turned up once. The rearrangement uses TRBV25-1 and TRBJ1-6, with 11 nucleotides matching TRBD1. The CDR3 consists of 17 residues. CDR1 and CDR2 (germline): MGHDK, SYGVNS. V lost 3 bases, J lost 7 bases, and 8 bases stayed unmatched. The CDR3 region is CASSDSMDRGPNSPLHF. The CDR3 nucleotides read TGTGCCAGCAGTGATTCTATGGACAGGGGGCCAAATTCACCCCTCCACTTT.

The chain recombines TRBV5-1 with TRBJ2-1; D is undetermined. The V gene lost 0 bases and the J gene lost 7 bases, with 2 bases spanning the gap. CDR1 and CDR2 from the germline V gene are SGHRS and YFSETQ. This CDR3 is 11 amino acids long. Here the CDR3 DNA reads TGCGCCAGCAGCTTGGAGAATGAGCAGTTCTTC. This sequence encodes CASSLENEQFF.

This chain uses TRBV5-4 with TRBJ2-5; D gene unclear. CDR1 and CDR2 (germline): SGHNT, YYREEE (reference sequence). The CDR3 runs 13 residues. Trimming took off 3 bases at V and 4 bases at J, with 10 bases between the two ends. CDR3 in DNA: TGTGCCAGCAGCTCGTCAGGTTTAGAGACCCAGTACTTC. As protein: CASSSSGLETQYF.

The chain is built from TRBV12-5 and TRBJ2-7; no definite D call. Between the trimmed V and J ends, which lost 7 bases and 0 bases, there was a span of 13 bases. The CDR3 loop spans 14 amino acids. Germline CDR1 reads LGHNT; CDR2 reads FRNRAP. This chain's CDR3 is CASDTYTVSYEQYF. The CDR3 coding sequence is TGTGCTAGTGACACTTACACGGTCTCCTACGAGCAGTACTTC.

The V and J genes are TRBV7-2 and TRBJ1-4; 8 bases are shared with TRBD1. The junction had 10 bases not matched to a gene; V was cut back by 5 bases and J by 5 bases. Looked up from germline, CDR1 is SGHTA and CDR2 is FQGNSA. The CDR3 runs to 16 residues. The CDR3 sequence: CASSPGGTGVNEKLFF. CDR3 DNA sequence: TGTGCCAGCAGCCCGGGGGGGACAGGTGTAAATGAAAAACTGTTTTTT.

The J gene is TRBJ1-4, the V gene TRBV5-1, with D possibly matching TRBD1 (5 bases). Germline CDR1 is SGHRS and CDR2 is YFSETQ. The V and J ends lost 0 bases and 8 bases respectively, with 14 bases between them. This CDR3 comprises 15 residues. CDR3 DNA: TGCGCCAGCAGCTTGGCCGGGCAGGGAAAAGAAAAACTGTTTTTT. Its translation is CASSLAGQGKEKLFF.

V usage is TRBV11-2 and J usage is TRBJ2-3; D gene unclear. The V end lost 3 bases, the J end lost 6 bases, and 4 bases lay between the germline ends. CDR1 SGHAT and CDR2 FQNNGV come from the germline V gene. This CDR3 contains 11 residues. CDR3 bases: TGTGCCAGCAGCTTCGGGGATACGCAGTATTTT. Encoded protein: CASSFGDTQYF.

The J gene is TRBJ2-6, the V gene TRBV4-2; TRBD2 might be the D (5 bases). CDR3 length: 16 amino acids. Germline V gene lookup returns CDR1 LGHNA and CDR2 YNFKEQ. The germline V and J ends were trimmed by 0 bases and 7 bases, with 13 bases remaining between them. CDR3 nucleotides: TGTGCCAGCAGCCAAGATCGCCCTAGCAGTGCCAACGTCCTGACTTTC. Its translation: CASSQDRPSSANVLTF.

The CDR3 loop is CASSRRQGTISYNEQFF. In nucleotides, the CDR3 is TGCGCCAGCAGCCGTCGCCAGGGCACCATCTCCTACAATGAGCAGTTCTTC. The chain recombines TRBV4-1 with TRBJ2-1, with D perhaps matching TRBD1 (5 bases). The CDR3 runs to 17 residues. Trimming cost V 4 bases and J 0 bases, with 16 bases left between them. Germline CDR1 and CDR2: MGHRA and YSYEKL.

The chain has TRBV27 and TRBJ2-1, with 13 nucleotides matching TRBD2. Trimming cost V 5 bases and J 9 bases; bases outside gene matches: 7. This CDR3 comprises 15 residues. Germline CDR1 and CDR2: MNHEY and SMNVEV (reference sequence). CDR3 loop: CASSIGTSGVLEQFF. The CDR3 DNA sequence: TGTGCCAGCAGTATCGGGACTAGCGGGGTTCTTGAGCAGTTCTTC.

The rearrangement links TRBV19 to TRBJ2-2; D tentatively reads TRBD1 or TRBD2 (6 bases each). V lost 7 bases and J lost 0, with 12 bases in between. Germline values: CDR1 LNHDA, CDR2 SQIVND (reference sequence). The CDR3 has 15 residues. This CDR3 is CASKGGDTNTGELFF. Here the CDR3 DNA reads TGTGCCAGTAAGGGCGGGGACACGAACACCGGGGAGCTGTTTTTT. Variable domain in full (rest from reference TRBV19 and TRBJ2-2): DGGITQSPKYLFRKEGQNVTLSCEQNLNHDAMYWYRQDPGQGLRLIYYSQIVNDFQKGDIAEGYSVSREKKESFPLTVTSAQKNPTAFYLCASKGGDTNTGELFFGEGSRLTVL.

V usage is TRBV9 and J usage is TRBJ2-5; 12 bases are shared with TRBD2. The CDR3 is made up of 18 amino acids. Germline V gene lookup returns CDR1 SGDLS and CDR2 YYNGEE. With 0 bases clipped from V and 1 base from J, the junction kept 7 bases outside the gene matches. CDR3 in amino acids: CASSVASRTSGAQETQYF. The DNA for the CDR3 is TGTGCCAGCAGCGTAGCTAGTAGGACTAGCGGGGCCCAAGAGACCCAGTACTTC.

V gene TRBV11-3 combines with J gene TRBJ1-6; 7 positions match TRBD1. The germline gives CDR1 SGHNT, CDR2 YENEEA. This CDR3 has 15 residues. J lost 6 bases, V lost 0 bases, and 2 bases had no gene match. CDR3: CASSLEQGSNSPLHF. Written as DNA, the CDR3 is TGTGCCAGCAGCTTAGAACAGGGGAGTAATTCACCCCTCCACTTT.

This clone was seen only once. The V gene is TRBV5-1, the J gene TRBJ2-1; 7 bases line up with TRBD1. Per the germline V gene, CDR1 is SGHRS and CDR2 is YFSETQ. V lost 4 bases to trimming and J lost 9 bases; unmatched junction nucleotides: 16. This CDR3 has 16 residues. The CDR3 bases are TGCGCCAGCAGCCGAGGCAGGGGGATTATCGAGAGTGAGCAGTTCTTC. It yields the protein CASSRGRGIIESEQFF.

The chain joins TRBV7-2 to TRBJ2-2; 14 bases match TRBD2. This CDR3 has 17 residues. Germline-derived CDR1 and CDR2 are SGHTA and FQGNSA. Losses at the gene ends were 1 base for V and 7 bases for J; bases not matched to a gene: 5. CDR3 sequence: CASSLGTSGGYIGELFF. Written as DNA, the CDR3 is TGTGCCAGCAGCTTAGGGACTAGCGGGGGGTACATCGGGGAGCTGTTTTTT.

This chain connects TRBV11-2 to TRBJ2-5; maybe TRBD1 (5 bases). The CDR3 consists of 14 residues. The germline gives CDR1 SGHAT, CDR2 FQNNGV. V lost 5 bases, J lost 6 bases, and 16 bases lay in between. DNA for the CDR3: TGTGCCAGCAGCCCACCTGGGGCGTGGAAGACCCAGTACTTC. This codes for CASSPPGAWKTQYF. Filled out from reference TRBV11-2 and TRBJ2-5, the complete variable domain reads EAGVAQSPRYKIIEKRQSVAFWCNPISGHATLYWYQQILGQGPKLLIQFQNNGVVDDSQLPKDRFSAERLKGVDSTLKIQPAKLEDSAVYLCASSPPGAWKTQYFGPGTRLLVL.

This sequence joins TRBV7-9 and TRBJ2-7; D is possibly TRBD2 (6 bases). CDR1 is SEHNR, CDR2 FQNEAQ, per germline (reference sequence). V was pared by 2 bases and J by 7 bases, with 18 bases between. This CDR3 has 15 amino acids. The CDR3 loop reads CASSLRAGLREEQYF. The CDR3 DNA sequence: TGTGCCAGCAGCTTAAGGGCGGGGCTGAGGGAGGAGCAGTACTTC.

The chain combines TRBV19 with TRBJ2-1; D is undetermined. Looked up from germline, CDR1 is LNHDA and CDR2 is SQIVND (reference sequence). The V and J ends lost 5 bases and 9 bases respectively, with 8 bases between them. The CDR3 runs to 11 residues. The DNA of the CDR3 is TGTGCCAGTAGTGTGTCCAGTGAGCAGTTCTTC. It is translated as CASSVSSEQFF. Supplemented by reference TRBV19 and TRBJ2-1, the full variable domain reads DGGITQSPKYLFRKEGQNVTLSCEQNLNHDAMYWYRQDPGQGLRLIYYSQIVNDFQKGDIAEGYSVSREKKESFPLTVTSAQKNPTAFYLCASSVSSEQFFGPGTRLTVL.

This clone was detected once. The J gene is TRBJ1-3, the V gene TRBV4-3, with a tentative D call TRBD1 (5 bases). The CDR3 runs 15 residues. Germline assignment: CDR1 LGHNA and CDR2 YSLEER. Trimming left V 3 bases short and J 3 bases short, with 12 bases between. The CDR3 DNA reads TGCGCCAGCAGCCAGGCACAGGATTTTGGAAACACCATATATTTT. Translation gives CASSQAQDFGNTIYF.

The chain joins TRBV16 to TRBJ2-7; perhaps TRBD2 as D (6 bases). In germline, CDR1 is KGHSY, CDR2 FQNENV. V gave up 3 bases and J gave up 2 bases, with 11 bases separating them. CDR3 length: 14 amino acids. In nucleotides, the CDR3 is TGTGCCAGCAGCCAGGGGCGGGGAGCCTACGAGCAGTACTTC. Protein product: CASSQGRGAYEQYF. The full variable domain, in which reference TRBV16 and TRBJ2-7 provide the parts outside the CDR3, is GEEVAQTPKHLVRGEGQKAKLYCAPIKGHSYVFWYQQVLKNEFKFLISFQNENVFDETGMPKERFSAKCLPNSPCSLEIQATKLEDSAVYFCASSQGRGAYEQYFGPGTRLTVT.

V and J are TRBV4-1 and TRBJ1-1; 8 nucleotides match TRBD1. This CDR3 has 17 residues. The germline V gene has CDR1 MGHRA and CDR2 YSYEKL. J lost 5 bases, V lost 4 bases, and 15 bases had no gene match. DNA of the CDR3: TGCGCCAGCAGCCGCGTTGGGACAGGACCGGGGCGGACTGAAGCTTTCTTT. Translating it yields CASSRVGTGPGRTEAFF.

The chain carries TRBV11-1 and TRBJ2-1, with TRBD2 matching 12 bases. J was trimmed by 4 bases and V by 7 bases; bases with no gene match: 14. Germline V gene data show CDR1 as SGHAT and CDR2 as FQDESV (reference sequence). The CDR3 contains 18 residues. CDR3 amino acids: CASKGSLAGGPGYNEQFF. The CDR3 nucleotides are TGTGCCAGCAAGGGGAGTCTAGCGGGGGGGCCAGGGTACAATGAGCAGTTCTTC. Supplemented by reference TRBV11-1 and TRBJ2-1, the full variable domain reads EAEVAQSPRYKITEKSQAVAFWCDPISGHATLYWYRQILGQGPELLVQFQDESVVDDSQLPKDRFSAERLKGVDSTLKIQPAELGDSAMYLCASKGSLAGGPGYNEQFFGPGTRLTVL.

V and J are TRBV5-4 and TRBJ1-2; TRBD1 matches 7 bases. This CDR3 has 17 residues. V was clipped by 6 bases and J by 6 bases; unmatched bases: 20. Germline V gives CDR1 SGHNT, CDR2 YYREEE (reference sequence). The chain's CDR3 is CASNWERDSLSEDGYTF. The CDR3 bases are TGTGCCAGCAATTGGGAAAGGGACAGCCTTTCGGAGGATGGCTACACCTTC.

The chain is built from TRBV27 and TRBJ2-5, with D unclear. CDR1 is MNHEY, CDR2 SMNVEV, per germline (reference sequence). V was cut by 4 bases and J by 1 base, with 7 bases left in between. The CDR3 is made up of 13 amino acids. The CDR3 region is CASSWAAQETQYF. CDR3 sequence (DNA): TGTGCCAGCAGTTGGGCAGCCCAAGAGACCCAGTACTTC.

The chain is built from TRBV30 and TRBJ1-4; weak D call: TRBD1 (5 bases). This CDR3 has 11 amino acids. V lost 5 bases and J 11 bases, leaving 12 bases between the germline ends. Germline V gives CDR1 GTSNPN, CDR2 SVGIG (reference sequence). The CDR3 sequence is CAWAREGKLFF. CDR3 in DNA: TGTGCCTGGGCTCGGGAGGGGAAACTGTTTTTT.

The CDR3: CASSSRTGTGTHQPQHF. The CDR3 DNA is TGTGCCAGCAGCTCCCGCACCGGGACAGGCACGCATCAGCCCCAGCATTTT. This rearrangement joins TRBV7-9 to TRBJ1-5; TRBD1 matches at 8 bases. The germline V gene encodes CDR1 SEHNR and CDR2 FQNEAQ (reference sequence). This CDR3 contains 17 residues. Losses at the gene ends were 4 bases for V and 5 bases for J; bases not matched to a gene: 13.

The V gene is TRBV7-2, the J gene TRBJ2-7, with unresolved D. Trimming took off 5 bases at V and 9 bases at J, with 17 bases between the two ends. The CDR3 covers 13 residues. Germline V gene lookup returns CDR1 SGHTA and CDR2 FQGNSA. CDR3: CASSIKGSHMQYF. CDR3 DNA sequence: TGTGCCAGCAGCATTAAAGGGTCTCACATGCAGTACTTC.

This clone has a handful of counts. The chain combines TRBV2 with TRBJ1-4; D is unresolved. Trimming shortened V by 8 bases and J by 7 bases, and 11 bases separated the two germline ends. In germline, CDR1 is SNHLY, CDR2 FYNNEI. The CDR3 is 12 residues long. In DNA form, the CDR3 reads TGTGCCAGCCGTCGGCTGGGTGAAAAACTGTTTTTT. It translates to CASRRLGEKLFF.